One and the same sample provided the 22 T cell receptor beta chains below, sequenced in a study of cytomegalovirus exposure and HLA in healthy donors. Primers: 60 Vbeta forward and 13 Jbeta reverse. Profiling relied on immunoSEQ multiplex PCR, and the TCRdb table lists in-frame clones only, not all of them. The sample consists of about 130,000 clones, 74% of them appearing once. The source material was PBMCs. The receptors here all came from a man in his forties in good health and CMV-seropositive.

CDR3 amino acids: CSARQGTETQYF. The CDR3, as DNA: TGCAGCGCGAGACAGGGAACCGAGACCCAGTACTTC. The chain joins TRBV29-1 to TRBJ2-5; 7 bases line up with TRBD1. The germline V gene encodes CDR1 SQVTM and CDR2 ANQGSEA. Trimming at V came to 7 bases and at J to 5 bases, leaving 7 bases not matched to a gene. CDR3 size: 12 residues.

The CDR3 DNA follows: TGCGCCAGCAGCTTAGACCCCGGGGTTTACGAGCAGTACTTC. Encoded protein: CASSLDPGVYEQYF. The V and J genes are TRBV5-1 and TRBJ2-7; perhaps TRBD2 as D (5 bases). The germline CDR1 and CDR2 sequences are SGHRS and YFSETQ. The CDR3 spans 14 residues. Trimming left V 2 bases short and J 4 bases short, with 13 bases between.

V gene TRBV4-1 combines with J gene TRBJ2-1; D uncertain. CDR3 length equals 12 residues. The V and J ends lost 5 bases and 6 bases respectively, with 8 bases between them. Germline assignment: CDR1 MGHRA and CDR2 YSYEKL. DNA of the CDR3: TGCGCCAGCAGCACCCTCGGCAATGAGCAGTTCTTC. It encodes CASSTLGNEQFF.

The rearrangement uses TRBV7-9 and TRBJ2-7; tentatively, D is TRBD1 (6 bases). V lost 3 bases, J lost 0 bases, and 6 bases lay in between. CDR1 SEHNR and CDR2 FQNEAQ come from the germline V gene (reference sequence). This CDR3 is 13 amino acids long. CDR3 coding DNA: TGTGCCAGCAGCTTCAGGGGCTCCTACGAGCAGTACTTC. The encoded protein is CASSFRGSYEQYF.

This clone was observed a few times. The chain carries TRBV5-1 and TRBJ2-4, with D perhaps TRBD1 (5 bases). CDR3 length: 16 residues. The germline V gene has CDR1 SGHRS and CDR2 YFSETQ. Trimming removed 1 base from V and 7 bases from J, with 18 bases in between. In nucleotides, the CDR3 is TGCGCCAGCAGCTTGTGGGAAGGGGAATTTAGGAACATTCAGTACTTC. Its protein product is CASSLWEGEFRNIQYF.

The V call is TRBV10-3, the J call TRBJ1-1; 9 bases line up with TRBD1. The CDR3 is 12 residues long. Looked up from germline, CDR1 is ENHRY and CDR2 is SYGVKD. Trimming took 4 bases from V and 9 from J; bases not matched to a gene: 3. The CDR3 sequence: CAISGDREKAFF. The CDR3 nucleotides are TGTGCCATCAGTGGGGACAGGGAGAAAGCTTTCTTT.

The chain links TRBV5-1 to TRBJ1-1; TRBD1 aligns across 9 bases. This CDR3 has 15 amino acids. Germline CDR1 reads SGHRS; CDR2 reads YFSETQ. V was clipped by 3 bases and J by 5 bases; unmatched bases: 8. CDR3 loop: CASSSLQGAGTEAFF. As DNA, the CDR3 is TGCGCCAGCAGCTCCTTACAGGGGGCGGGTACTGAAGCTTTCTTT.

V gene TRBV5-6 combines with J gene TRBJ2-7, with 8 bases aligning to TRBD1. The V gene's germline CDR1 is SGHDT and CDR2 YYEEEE. Trimming removed 4 bases from V and 0 bases from J; junction bases left unmatched: 12. The CDR3 spans 17 residues. CDR3 in amino acids: CASSPRQGKVSSYEQYF. Here the CDR3 DNA reads TGTGCCAGCAGCCCGAGACAGGGGAAGGTCAGCTCCTACGAGCAGTACTTC.

V gene TRBV30 combines with J gene TRBJ1-5; D might be TRBD1 (5 bases). The V and J ends lost 5 bases and 6 bases respectively, with 17 bases between them. The CDR3 extends over 14 amino acids. Germline loops: CDR1 GTSNPN, CDR2 SVGIG (reference sequence). In nucleotides, the CDR3 is TGTGCCTGGGGAGAAATCAGGGAGGGTCAGCCCCAGCATTTT. Translation gives CAWGEIREGQPQHF.

This sequence joins TRBV19 and TRBJ2-7; perhaps TRBD2 as D (6 bases). CDR3 size: 15 residues. Germline V gene lookup returns CDR1 LNHDA and CDR2 SQIVND (reference sequence). V was clipped by 5 bases and J by 2 bases, with 16 bases between them. The CDR3 nucleotides read TGTGCCAGTAGTCCTGGGGACTCTTGGGCCTACGAGCAGTACTTC. It translates to CASSPGDSWAYEQYF.

The chain has TRBV11-2 and TRBJ2-3; D is possibly TRBD1 (5 bases). Germline V lookup: CDR1 SGHAT, CDR2 FQNNGV. The V end was cut by 9 bases, the J end by 3 bases, with 13 bases between. This CDR3 has 13 amino acids. CDR3 loop: CASRGSGTDTQYF. Here the CDR3 DNA reads TGTGCCAGTAGGGGTAGTGGGACAGATACGCAGTATTTT.

The chain employs TRBV30 and TRBJ1-2; TRBD1 aligns across 10 bases. Germline loops: CDR1 GTSNPN, CDR2 SVGIG (reference sequence). CDR3 length equals 16 residues. With 5 bases clipped from V and 6 bases from J, the junction kept 15 bases outside the gene matches. CDR3 DNA: TGTGCCTGGGTGCAGGGACAGGGGATGGGGGGACATGGCTACACCTTC. This translates into CAWVQGQGMGGHGYTF. The full variable domain, in which reference TRBV30 and TRBJ1-2 provide the parts outside the CDR3, is SQTIHQWPATLVQPVGSPLSLECTVEGTSNPNLYWYRQAAGRGLQLLFYSVGIGQISSEVPQNLSASRPQDRQFILSSKKLLLSDSGFYLCAWVQGQGMGGHGYTFGSGTRLTVV.

This chain joins TRBV4-2 and TRBJ2-7, with 11 bases fitting TRBD2. The J segment lost 6 bases and the V segment lost 3 bases, leaving 13 bases of the junction unmatched. CDR1 LGHNA and CDR2 YNFKEQ come from the germline V gene. The CDR3 sequence is 17 residues long. In nucleotides, the CDR3 is TGTGCCAGCAGCCAGGGAGATATGACTAGCGGGGTGACCGAGCAGTACTTC. Translation: CASSQGDMTSGVTEQYF.

This clone was observed once. This sequence joins TRBV6-1 and TRBJ2-5; TRBD2 agrees at 10 bases. The V and J ends lost 5 bases and 1 base, in that order; junction bases with no gene match: 4. The CDR3 contains 15 residues. Germline V gene lookup returns CDR1 MNHNS and CDR2 SASEGT. CDR3 residues: CASSWSGGGQETQYF. CDR3 nucleotides: TGTGCCAGCAGTTGGAGCGGGGGGGGCCAAGAGACCCAGTACTTC.

The V call is TRBV5-6, the J call TRBJ1-1; D remains ambiguous. Germline CDR1 reads SGHDT; CDR2 reads YYEEEE. The V end was cut by 4 bases, the J end by 1 base, with 11 bases between. CDR3 size: 14 residues. The CDR3 region has the DNA TGTGCCAGCAGCATTTCCGGGGAGAACACTGAAGCTTTCTTT. This sequence encodes CASSISGENTEAFF.

Turning to this clone: In the same sample, other DNA sequences code for this CDR3. The rearrangement uses TRBV19 and TRBJ2-5; the match to TRBD2 covers 9 bases. Germline CDR1 is LNHDA and CDR2 is SQIVND (reference sequence). V shed 4 bases, J shed 2 bases, and the junction held 8 bases outside the gene matches. The CDR3 spans 16 residues. The chain's CDR3 is CASSREAGGGQETQYF. The CDR3 bases are TGTGCCAGTAGTAGAGAGGCGGGAGGGGGGCAAGAGACCCAGTACTTC. Full variable domain (rest looked up from reference TRBV19 and TRBJ2-5): DGGITQSPKYLFRKEGQNVTLSCEQNLNHDAMYWYRQDPGQGLRLIYYSQIVNDFQKGDIAEGYSVSREKKESFPLTVTSAQKNPTAFYLCASSREAGGGQETQYFGPGTRLLVL.

This clone was recorded a few times. The CDR3 DNA reads as TGTGCCAGTAGTCCAACTCTCCGACTAGCGGGGGCAGAGACCCAGTACTTC. Translation gives CASSPTLRLAGAETQYF. This sequence joins TRBV19 and TRBJ2-5, with TRBD2 matching over 12 bases. V was clipped by 5 bases and J by 4 bases; unmatched bases: 11. Germline V gene sequence: CDR1 LNHDA, CDR2 SQIVND (reference sequence). The CDR3 extends over 17 amino acids.

The CDR3 loop reads CASSINRAGNTEAFF. The DNA for the CDR3 is TGTGCCAGTAGTATAAATCGGGCGGGGAACACTGAAGCTTTCTTT. The genes are TRBV19 and TRBJ1-1; D is uncertain. The germline gives CDR1 LNHDA, CDR2 SQIVND (reference sequence). The CDR3 sequence is 15 residues long. V dropped 2 bases and J dropped 1 base, with 11 bases sitting between them.

The chain employs TRBV5-5 and TRBJ2-1; D call uncertain. There are 12 residues in the CDR3. Germline-derived CDR1 and CDR2 are SGHKS and YYEKEE (reference sequence). Trimming shortened V by 1 base and J by 8 bases, and 7 bases separated the two germline ends. The CDR3 region is CASSLPVDEQFF. CDR3 sequence (DNA): TGTGCCAGCAGCTTGCCGGTAGATGAGCAGTTCTTC.

The chain uses TRBV19 and TRBJ1-5; D is possibly TRBD1 (5 bases). CDR3 size: 15 residues. Germline CDR1 LNHDA, CDR2 SQIVND (reference sequence). V was trimmed by 3 bases and J by 2 bases, leaving 11 bases between them. The CDR3 bases are TGTGCCAGTAGTATGGAGCGCAGGGGCAATCAGCCCCAGCATTTT. Translating it yields CASSMERRGNQPQHF.

V usage is TRBV11-2 and J usage is TRBJ2-1; no reliable D call. The CDR3 has 15 residues. The germline V gene encodes CDR1 SGHAT and CDR2 FQNNGV. Trimming pared 0 bases from V and 4 bases from J, leaving 10 bases between. CDR3 protein: CASSLESYLYNEQFF. CDR3 in DNA: TGTGCCAGCAGCTTAGAGAGCTATCTGTACAATGAGCAGTTCTTC.

The chain links TRBV27 to TRBJ1-2, with 8 bases aligning to TRBD1. V shed 6 bases, J shed 4 bases, and the junction held 7 bases outside the gene matches. The CDR3 length is 14 residues. Per the germline V gene, CDR1 is MNHEY and CDR2 is SMNVEV (reference sequence). Written as DNA, the CDR3 is TGTGCCAGCAGCCCTATTGACAGGGGCTATGGCTACACCTTC. It encodes CASSPIDRGYGYTF.